This T cell receptor beta chain stems from a study of blood T cell repertoires in COVID-19 (TCRdb year 2020). Describing the broader study: Samples from collaborators originated in the United States, Italy and Spain and spanned both the acute and convalescent phases of COVID-19. The sample metadata nearly always contained a de-identified subject ID, COVID-19 status, age in years and sex. Samples came from the ongoing ImmuneRACE study (first 160 participants) plus 1,254 subjects from 6 global collaborators. Deeply sampled blood TCRbeta repertoires from subjects exposed to, actively infected with, or recovered from COVID-19 were included in the dataset. The material from the prospective study consisted of cDNA or gDNA derived from T cells, B-cell-depleted T cells, or PBMCs. The repertoires were made available in a free public database intended to serve as a resource for research on the immune response to SARS-CoV-2. HLA class I and class II types, where available, came from metadata supplied by the sample provider rather than from assay-based typing.

The collaborating institutions used their own protocols to collect whole blood in K2EDTA tubes. For TCRbeta analysis, collaborators shipped samples in one of three forms: frozen whole blood, isolated PBMCs, or DNA extracted from either of those sample types. Worth noting for this clone: The target of this receptor is not known. Base qualities are missing; no much larger clone stands one base away.

What the study reported, not specific to this receptor: The amount of clinical and demographic metadata varied by source and participant and was provided uncurated.

TCRbeta CDR3 regions were amplified from genomic DNA by means of the immunoSEQ Assay, a bias-controlled multiplex PCR. The paper's data handling went like this. Nucleated cell counts per sample were estimated from amplification of reference gene primers within the assay. To quantify the absolute abundance of each unique TCRbeta CDR3 rearrangement, sequence reads were collapsed and filtered. For each sample, productive Simpson clonality was calculated as the square root of Simpson's diversity index across productive rearrangements. TCRdb took over this immuneACCESS table, retaining in-frame rearrangements with V and J assigned. Such tables are incomplete; in checked studies, under half of the missing clones stem from an unresolved V gene, and the remainder is unexplained. V and J calls and clone size follow that table, whereas D and trimming were derived from the DNA. For this sample the table gives some 120,000 clones, of which 75% to 95% were detected only once. The ten largest clonotypes hold 1.8% of the sample.

Sequenced material: peripheral blood. This TCR came from a human donor with active COVID-19. The donor label of this sample is uncertain.

The CDR3 in this case is CASSQHRAGAPNTIYF. At the DNA level, the sequence is TGCGCCAGCAGCCAACATCGGGCAGGGGCGCCAAACACCATATATTTT. The chain is encoded by TRBV4-3 joined to TRBJ1-3; TRBD1 is perhaps the D gene, given 6 matching bases. The CDR3 has 16 amino acids, counting the end cysteine and phenylalanine. Solely the CDR3 DNA is kept, with 48 bases framed from the first base. Relative to germline, V is 2 bases shorter and J is 6 bases shorter, with 17 bases between their ends. CDR1 LGHNA and CDR2 YSLEER are derived from the germline V gene.